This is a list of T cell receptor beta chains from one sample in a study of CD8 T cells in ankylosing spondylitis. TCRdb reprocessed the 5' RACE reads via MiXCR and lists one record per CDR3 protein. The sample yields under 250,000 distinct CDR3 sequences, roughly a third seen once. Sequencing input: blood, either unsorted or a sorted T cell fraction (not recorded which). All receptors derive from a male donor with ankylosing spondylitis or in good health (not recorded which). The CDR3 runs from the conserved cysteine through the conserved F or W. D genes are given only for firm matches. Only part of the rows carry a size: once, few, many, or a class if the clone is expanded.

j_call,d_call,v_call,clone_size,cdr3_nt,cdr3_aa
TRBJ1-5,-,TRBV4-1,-,TGCGCCAGCAGCCAAGTTCGGGCCGAAAATAGCAATCAGCCCCAGCATTTT,CASSQVRAENSNQPQHF
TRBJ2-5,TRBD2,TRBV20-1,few,TGCAGTGCTGGCCTGGCTAGCGGGTCAGGGACCCAGTACTTC,CSAGLASGSGTQYF
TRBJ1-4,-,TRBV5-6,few,TGTGCCAGCAGCTTGGGCACGACAGACGCTTCAGGGGAACTGTTTTTT,CASSLGTTDASGELFF
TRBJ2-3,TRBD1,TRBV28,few,TGTGCCAGCAGTTTTATAGGACAGGGTGGCGATACGCAGTATTTT,CASSFIGQGGDTQYF
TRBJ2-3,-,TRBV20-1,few,TGCAGTGCTAGAGACCTAGGCACAGATACGCAGTATTTT,CSARDLGTDTQYF
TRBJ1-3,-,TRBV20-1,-,TGCAGTGCTCTCGGGACGGACTCTGGAAACACCATATATTTT,CSALGTDSGNTIYF
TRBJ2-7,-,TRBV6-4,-,TGTGCCAGCAGTGACTCGATCGGGGGACCCTACGAGCAGTACTTC,CASSDSIGGPYEQYF
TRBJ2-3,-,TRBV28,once,TGTGCCAGCAGTTCCTTGGGGGCAGATACGCAGTATTTT,CASSSLGADTQYF
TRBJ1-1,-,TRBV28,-,TGTGCCAGCAGTTTACAGGAGGCCTCTTCTGCGGAAGCTTTCTTT,CASSLQEASSAEAFF
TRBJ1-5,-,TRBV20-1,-,TGCAGTGCTATCCGGGGGCAAGGGAGCAATCAGCCCCAGCATTTT,CSAIRGQGSNQPQHF
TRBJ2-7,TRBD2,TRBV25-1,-,TGTGCCAGCAGTGAATGGGGGGGAGGCTCCTACGAGCAGTACTTC,CASSEWGGGSYEQYF
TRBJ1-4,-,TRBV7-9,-,TGTGCCAGCAGCTTAGCGAGTGGGGGGAAGACTAATGAAAAACTGTTTTTT,CASSLASGGKTNEKLFF
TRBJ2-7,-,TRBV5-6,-,TGTGCCAGCAGCTTGGCACAGAACTTC,CASSLAQNF
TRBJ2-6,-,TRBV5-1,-,TGCGCCAGCAGGATGGACGGGGCCAACGTCCTGACTTTC,CASRMDGANVLTF
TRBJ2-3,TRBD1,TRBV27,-,TGTGCCAGCAGACCATCCCCCTACAGGGGTACCACAGATACGCAGTATTTT,CASRPSPYRGTTDTQYF
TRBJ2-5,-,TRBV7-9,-,TGTGCCAGCAGCCGCGGGACAGACTGGAGGGAGACCCAGTACTTC,CASSRGTDWRETQYF
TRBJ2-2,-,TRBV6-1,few,TGTGCCGTCAAGGAGGGGCATTTAGGCGGGGAGCTGTTTTTT,CAVKEGHLGGELFF
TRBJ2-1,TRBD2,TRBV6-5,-,TGTGCCAGCAGTTCTCCCAAGCGGGGGGGCTACAATGAGCAGTTCTTC,CASSSPKRGGYNEQFF
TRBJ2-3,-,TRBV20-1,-,TGCAGTGCCCAAGCATGGGGGGCGAAGACAGATACGCAGTATTTT,CSAQAWGAKTDTQYF
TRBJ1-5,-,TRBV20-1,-,TGCAGTGACAGAGACTGTTCTCACAATCAGCCCCAGCATTTT,CSDRDCSHNQPQHF
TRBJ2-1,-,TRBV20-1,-,TGCAGTGCTAGAGATATGCTGGGATCCTACAATGAGCAGTTCTTC,CSARDMLGSYNEQFF
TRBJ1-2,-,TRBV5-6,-,TGTGCCAGCAGCTTTCGCCAGGGCGCTAACTATGGCTACACCTTC,CASSFRQGANYGYTF
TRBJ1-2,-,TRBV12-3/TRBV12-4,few,TGTGCCAGCAGTTCCCCGACGGGCTACACCTTC,CASSSPTGYTF
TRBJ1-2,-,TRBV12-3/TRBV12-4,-,TGTGCCAGCAGCCCGCCGCCGGGGGTCTATGGCTACACCTTC,CASSPPPGVYGYTF
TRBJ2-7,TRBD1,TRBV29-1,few,TGCAGCGTTGAAAACAGGGGGTCTGGCGAGCAGTACTTC,CSVENRGSGEQYF
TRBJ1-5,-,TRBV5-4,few,TGTGCCAGCAGCTCCCAGGGCGACAATCAGCCCCAGCATTTT,CASSSQGDNQPQHF
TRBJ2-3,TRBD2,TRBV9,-,TGTGCCAGCAGCGTAGCACTAGCGGGGGGCACCTCTGGCACAGATACGCAGTATTTT,CASSVALAGGTSGTDTQYF
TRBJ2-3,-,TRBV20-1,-,TGCAGTGCTAGAGATACGCGGGGGCGTGCAGATACGCAGTATTTT,CSARDTRGRADTQYF